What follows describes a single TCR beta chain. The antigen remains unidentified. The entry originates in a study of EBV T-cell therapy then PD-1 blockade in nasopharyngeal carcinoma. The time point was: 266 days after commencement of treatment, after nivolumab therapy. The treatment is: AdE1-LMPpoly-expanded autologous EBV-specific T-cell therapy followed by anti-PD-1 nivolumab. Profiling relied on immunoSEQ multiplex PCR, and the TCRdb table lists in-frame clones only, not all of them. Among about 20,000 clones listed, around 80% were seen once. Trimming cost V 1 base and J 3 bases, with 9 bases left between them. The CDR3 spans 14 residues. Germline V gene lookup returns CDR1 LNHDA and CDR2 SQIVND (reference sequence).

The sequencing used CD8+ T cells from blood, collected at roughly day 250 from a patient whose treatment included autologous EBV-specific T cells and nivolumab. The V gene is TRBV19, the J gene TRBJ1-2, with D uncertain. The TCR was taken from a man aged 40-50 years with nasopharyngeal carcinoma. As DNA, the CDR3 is TGTGCCAGTAGTATAGCCAGGAGGGACTATGGCTACACCTTC. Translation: CASSIARRDYGYTF.